The rows below give T cell receptor beta chains drawn from one sample of a study of blood T cell repertoires in COVID-19. Assay used: immunoSEQ multiplex PCR; TCRdb lists only in-frame clones, some missing. The sample contains some 190,000 clones, around 86% of which appear only once. The sample comprised PBMCs or T cells enriched from blood (not recorded which). Receptors originate from a man aged 35-49 years with acute COVID-19. CDR3s include the opening cysteine and the closing phenylalanine or tryptophan. A D gene is named only where the DNA matches it firmly. Where a row states a size, it is once, few, many or the class of an expanded clone; other rows omit it.

-	TRBV5-1	14	TRBD2	TRBJ2-5	TGCGCCAGCAGTACTAGCGGGAGCAGGCAGACCCAGTACTTC	CASSTSGSRQTQYF
-	TRBV11-2	17	TRBD1	TRBJ2-3	TGTGCCAGCGCCGAAGGGGACAGCCACCTTACAGCAGATACGCAGTATTTT	CASAEGDSHLTADTQYF
-	TRBV12-5	14	TRBD1	TRBJ2-7	TGTGCTAGTGGACCCCCCGACAGGGGGTACGAGCAGTACTTC	CASGPPDRGYEQYF
-	TRBV28	14	TRBD2	TRBJ2-6	TGTGCCAGCAGGCCGGGGGGTGGGGCCAACGTCCTGACTTTC	CASRPGGGANVLTF
-	TRBV30	21	TRBD2	TRBJ2-1	TGTGCCTGGAGTAGTAGGGGGCTAGGACTAGCGGGCGGCGGAGGGTCAAATGAGCAGTTCTTC	CAWSSRGLGLAGGGGSNEQFF
few	TRBV28	12	-	TRBJ1-1	TGTGCCAGCAGATGGCTGAACACTGAAGCTTTCTTT	CASRWLNTEAFF
-	TRBV27	14	TRBD1	TRBJ1-2	TGTGCCAGCAGAACAACCGGGACAGGGGGTGGCTACACCTTC	CASRTTGTGGGYTF
-	TRBV13	15	TRBD2	TRBJ2-2	TGTGCCAGCAGTTTAGCGGGAGAAGCCGCCGGGGAGCTGTTTTTT	CASSLAGEAAGELFF
-	TRBV18	15	TRBD2	TRBJ2-7	TGTGCCAGCTCAAACAGCGGGACTAGCGGCCACGAGCAGTACTTC	CASSNSGTSGHEQYF
-	TRBV24-1	15	-	TRBJ2-1	TGTGCCACCAGTGATCGAGCGAGGGCCTACAATGAGCAGTTCTTC	CATSDRARAYNEQFF
-	TRBV6-2/TRBV6-3	13	-	TRBJ2-5	TGTGCCAGCAGTTACTCCATTCAAGAGACCCAGTACTTC	CASSYSIQETQYF
-	TRBV19	13	TRBD2	TRBJ2-2	TGTGCCAGCGCTAGCGGGAGCCACGGGGAGCTGTTTTTT	CASASGSHGELFF
-	TRBV5-6	14	-	TRBJ1-1	TGTGCCAGCAGCTTGGACAGAGCGAACACTGAAGCTTTCTTT	CASSLDRANTEAFF
-	TRBV7-3	18	TRBD1	TRBJ2-6	TGTGCCAGCAGCTTCACCGGGACAGGGGGGCGCGGGGCCAACGTCCTGACTTTC	CASSFTGTGGRGANVLTF
-	TRBV7-9	12	-	TRBJ2-7	TGTGCCAGCTCCTTAACGGTCTGGGAGCAGTACTTC	CASSLTVWEQYF
-	TRBV6-2/TRBV6-3	14	TRBD1	TRBJ1-1	TGTGCCAGCAGTTGGACAGGGGGTTCGACTGAAGCTTTCTTT	CASSWTGGSTEAFF
-	TRBV29-1	13	TRBD1	TRBJ1-4	TGCAGCGTGGCGGGACAGGGTAATGAAAAACTGTTTTTT	CSVAGQGNEKLFF
-	TRBV19	15	TRBD1	TRBJ1-5	TGTGCCAGAGCCCGAGGGGGCTATAGCAATCAGCCCCAGCATTTT	CARARGGYSNQPQHF
-	TRBV7-3	14	TRBD2	TRBJ2-2	TGTGCCAGCAGCCAGCGGGAGCGTACCGGGGAGCTGTTTTTT	CASSQRERTGELFF
-	TRBV28	15	-	TRBJ2-1	TGTGCCAGCAGTTTCCCTCGCGGGGCCCTCAGTAAGCAGTTCTTC	CASSFPRGALSKQFF
-	TRBV10-3	12	-	TRBJ2-7	TGTGCCGGGGGGGGCAACTCCTACGAGCAGTACTTC	CAGGGNSYEQYF
-	TRBV7-3	14	-	TRBJ1-1	TGTGCCAGCAGACCCTTAATGGGGAGTACTGAAGCTTTCTTT	CASRPLMGSTEAFF
-	TRBV3-1/TRBV3-2	13	-	TRBJ1-2	TGTGCCAGCAGCCCACGCCCGATAGATGGCTACACCTTC	CASSPRPIDGYTF
-	TRBV29-1	13	-	TRBJ2-3	TGCAGCGTTGACCGGACAGGCACAGATACGCAGTATTTT	CSVDRTGTDTQYF
-	TRBV4-1	14	TRBD2	TRBJ2-1	TGCGCCAGCAGCCGACTAGCGGACCACAATGAGCAGTTCTTC	CASSRLADHNEQFF
-	TRBV18	14	TRBD1	TRBJ2-7	TGTGCCAGCTCATCAGTAGACAGGGAAGCTAGGCAGTACTTC	CASSSVDREARQYF
-	TRBV11-2	15	TRBD1	TRBJ2-7	TGTGCCAGCAGCTTTGACAGGGGGAGGAACTACGAGCAGTACTTC	CASSFDRGRNYEQYF
-	TRBV27	15	-	TRBJ1-2	TGTGCCAGCAGTTTATTAGGGGTAACCGACTATGGCTACACCTTC	CASSLLGVTDYGYTF
few	TRBV5-4	17	TRBD2	TRBJ2-3	TGTGCCAGCAGCTTGGGGGGACTAGCGGGAAGCACAGATACGCAGTATTTT	CASSLGGLAGSTDTQYF
-	TRBV7-6	12	-	TRBJ2-7	TGTGCCAGCAGCTCCCGGTTTGGTGAGCAGTACTTC	CASSSRFGEQYF
once	TRBV6-5	14	TRBD1	TRBJ1-2	TGTGCCAGCAGTTACGGGACAGGGAGGGGCGGCTACACCTTC	CASSYGTGRGGYTF
-	TRBV6-5	12	-	TRBJ2-5	TGTGCCAGCAGTTCAGGGTTGAAGACCCAGTACTTC	CASSSGLKTQYF
-	TRBV2	14	-	TRBJ2-3	TGTGCCAGCAGTGAAAACAGGGGCACAGATACGCAGTATTTT	CASSENRGTDTQYF
-	TRBV5-1	14	TRBD1	TRBJ1-4	TGCGCCAGCGGGAGACAGGGGGGAAATGAAAAACTGTTTTTT	CASGRQGGNEKLFF
-	TRBV11-2	14	-	TRBJ2-3	TGTGCCAGCAGCCTAGATGGGCCGTTAGATACGCAGTATTTT	CASSLDGPLDTQYF
few	TRBV3-1/TRBV3-2	13	-	TRBJ2-2	TGTGCCAGCAGCCGAGGAGCCACCGGGGAGCTGTTTTTT	CASSRGATGELFF
-	TRBV28	15	-	TRBJ2-7	TGTGCCAGCAGTTCTCAGGGGACAAGCTCCTACGAGCAGTACTTC	CASSSQGTSSYEQYF
-	TRBV7-2	13	-	TRBJ1-2	TGTGCCAGCAGCAAAAACAGGGCCCATGGCTACACCTTC	CASSKNRAHGYTF
-	TRBV19	15	-	TRBJ1-1	TGTGCCAGTAGTCCCCGTCGTGAGCGAAACCCTGAAGCTTTCTTT	CASSPRRERNPEAFF
-	TRBV15	14	TRBD2	TRBJ2-2	TGTGCCACCAGCAAGCGGGAGGGAACCGGGGAGCTGTTTTTT	CATSKREGTGELFF
once	TRBV28	14	TRBD2	TRBJ2-2	TGTGCCAGCAGTCTAGCGGGTTTCGCCGGGGAGCTGTTTTTT	CASSLAGFAGELFF
-	TRBV7-6	15	-	TRBJ2-7	TGTGCCAGCTGCTTGGGGCGGGGATCCCCTTGCGAGCAGTACTTC	CASCLGRGSPCEQYF
-	TRBV18	18	-	TRBJ1-3	TGTGCCAGCTCCCCCGCAAGTCGAAAGGGGACTTCTGGAAACACCATATATTTT	CASSPASRKGTSGNTIYF
-	TRBV5-8	18	TRBD2	TRBJ2-2	TGTGCCAGCAGCTTTGGGGGCGGTGGAGCGGGAGTAACCGGGGAGCTGTTTTTT	CASSFGGGGAGVTGELFF
-	TRBV6-1	16	TRBD2	TRBJ2-2	TGTGCCAGCAGTGTTGCTAGCGGGAGGGCCGACGGGGAGCTGTTTTTT	CASSVASGRADGELFF
few	TRBV7-2	16	TRBD2	TRBJ2-1	TGTGCCAGCAGCCTAGGGACTAGCGGGGGGATCAATGAGCAGTTCTTC	CASSLGTSGGINEQFF
-	TRBV28	15	-	TRBJ1-5	TGTGCCAGCATCCCGGGACAACGTGTCAATCAGCCCCAGCATTTT	CASIPGQRVNQPQHF
-	TRBV4-1	15	-	TRBJ2-7	TGCGCCAGCAGCCAAGAAAGTGGTATGGAGCGGGAGCAGTACTTC	CASSQESGMEREQYF
once	TRBV5-1	14	-	TRBJ2-5	TGCGCCAGCAGCTTGGGCAACGGCCAAGAGACCCAGTACTTC	CASSLGNGQETQYF
-	TRBV29-1	12	TRBD1	TRBJ2-7	TGCAGCGTTACAGGGGCTACCTACGAGCAGTACTTC	CSVTGATYEQYF
-	TRBV7-9	15	TRBD1	TRBJ2-1	TGTGCCAGCAGCTTAAAGGGGGCAAGCTACAATGAGCAGTTCTTC	CASSLKGASYNEQFF
once	TRBV4-1	13	-	TRBJ2-7	TGCGCCAGCAGCCAGGGGACACCCTACGAGCAGTACTTC	CASSQGTPYEQYF
-	TRBV19	16	-	TRBJ2-7	TGTGCCAGTAGTTTAATTTCGGGGGGCGCTTCGGACGAGCAGTACTTC	CASSLISGGASDEQYF
-	TRBV4-3	13	TRBD1	TRBJ1-2	TGCGCCAGCAGTCTCGACAGGGGCCATGGCTACACCTTC	CASSLDRGHGYTF
-	TRBV28	13	-	TRBJ2-7	TGTGCCAGCAGTTTAAGTCAGGGGAACGAGCAGTACTTC	CASSLSQGNEQYF
few	TRBV4-2	15	-	TRBJ1-6	TGTGCCAGCAGCCAAGATAGGGGTGAGGATTCACCCCTCCACTTT	CASSQDRGEDSPLHF
-	TRBV18	15	TRBD2	TRBJ2-1	TGTGCCAGCTCACCACGGGCGGGGGCCTACAATGAGCAGTTCTTC	CASSPRAGAYNEQFF
-	TRBV5-1	14	-	TRBJ2-5	TGCGCCAGCAGCCAGAACCCAGGGCAAGAGACCCAGTACTTC	CASSQNPGQETQYF